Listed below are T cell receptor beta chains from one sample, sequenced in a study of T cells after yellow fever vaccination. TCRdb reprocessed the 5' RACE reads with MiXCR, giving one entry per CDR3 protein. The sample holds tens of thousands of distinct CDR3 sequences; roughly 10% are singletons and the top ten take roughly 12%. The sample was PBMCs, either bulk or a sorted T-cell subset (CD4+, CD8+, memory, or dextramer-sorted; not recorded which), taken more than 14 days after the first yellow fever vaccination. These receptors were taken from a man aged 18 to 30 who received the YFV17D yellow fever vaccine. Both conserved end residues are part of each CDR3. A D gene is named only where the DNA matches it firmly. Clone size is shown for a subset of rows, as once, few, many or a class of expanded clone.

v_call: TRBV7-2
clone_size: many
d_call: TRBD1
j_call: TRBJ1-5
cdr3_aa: CASSPSGTALRPQHF
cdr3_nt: TGTGCCAGCAGCCCCTCCGGGACAGCCCTTCGCCCCCAGCATTTT

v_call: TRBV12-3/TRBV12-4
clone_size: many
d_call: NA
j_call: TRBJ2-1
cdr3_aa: CASSLLGGEQFF
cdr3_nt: TGTGCCAGCAGTTTATTGGGGGGTGAGCAGTTCTTC

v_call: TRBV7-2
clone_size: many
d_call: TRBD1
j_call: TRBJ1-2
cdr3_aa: CASSPRDSVLYGYTF
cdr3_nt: TGTGCCAGCAGCCCGCGGGACAGTGTTCTCTATGGCTACACCTTC

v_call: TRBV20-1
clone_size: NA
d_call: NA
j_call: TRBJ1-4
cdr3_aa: CSARGRAPGYEKLFF
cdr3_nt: TGCAGTGCTAGAGGCCGGGCTCCGGGGTACGAAAAACTGTTTTTT

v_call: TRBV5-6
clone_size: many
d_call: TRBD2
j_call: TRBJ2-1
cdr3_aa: CASSLGAGGRNEQFF
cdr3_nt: TGTGCCAGCAGCTTGGGAGCGGGGGGGCGTAATGAGCAGTTCTTC

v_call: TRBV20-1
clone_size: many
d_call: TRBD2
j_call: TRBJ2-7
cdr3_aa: CSASRGGWSEQYF
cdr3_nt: TGCAGCGCTAGCCGCGGGGGGTGGAGCGAGCAGTACTTC

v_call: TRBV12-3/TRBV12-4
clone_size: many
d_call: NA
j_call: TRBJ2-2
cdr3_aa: CASNGIHTGELFF
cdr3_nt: TGTGCCAGCAACGGGATACACACCGGGGAGCTGTTTTTT

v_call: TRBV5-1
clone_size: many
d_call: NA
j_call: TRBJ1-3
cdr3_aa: CASSLEWGTGNTIYF
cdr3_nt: TGCGCCAGCAGCTTGGAATGGGGAACTGGAAACACCATATATTTT

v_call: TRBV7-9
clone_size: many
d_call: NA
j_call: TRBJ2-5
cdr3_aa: CASSPPRTETQYF
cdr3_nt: TGTGCCAGCAGCCCGCCTAGAACGGAGACCCAGTACTTC

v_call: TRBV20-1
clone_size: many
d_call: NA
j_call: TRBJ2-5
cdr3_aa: CSAITGRSARETQYF
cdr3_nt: TGCAGTGCTATTACAGGGCGTTCGGCAAGGGAGACCCAGTACTTC

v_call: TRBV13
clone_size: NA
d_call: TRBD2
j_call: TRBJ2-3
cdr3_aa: CASSSELVCRRGGLVSNTQYF
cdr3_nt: TGTGCCAGCAGCTCCGAGCTCGTCTGCCGTCGGGGGGGCCTCGTATCAAATACGCAGTATTTT

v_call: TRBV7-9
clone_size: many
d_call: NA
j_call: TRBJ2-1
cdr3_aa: CASSLTGDEQFF
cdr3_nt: TGTGCCAGCAGCTTAACGGGGGATGAGCAGTTCTTC

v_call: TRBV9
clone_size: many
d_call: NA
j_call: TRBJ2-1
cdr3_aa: CASSPGGVGYNEQFF
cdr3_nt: TGTGCCAGCAGCCCAGGGGGGGTGGGTTACAATGAGCAGTTCTTC

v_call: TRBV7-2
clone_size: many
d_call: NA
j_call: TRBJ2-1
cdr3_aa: CASSLTPSGEQFF
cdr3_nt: TGTGCCAGCAGCTTAACCCCCTCGGGTGAGCAGTTCTTC

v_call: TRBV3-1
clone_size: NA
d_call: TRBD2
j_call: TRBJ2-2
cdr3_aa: CASTPSQRGAGELFF
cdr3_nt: TGTGCCAGCACCCCAAGCCAGCGGGGGGCCGGGGAGCTGTTTTTT

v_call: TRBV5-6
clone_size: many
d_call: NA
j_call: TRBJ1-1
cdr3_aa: CASSLVGAGTEAFF
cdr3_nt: TGTGCCAGCAGCTTGGTAGGGGCCGGGACTGAAGCTTTCTTT

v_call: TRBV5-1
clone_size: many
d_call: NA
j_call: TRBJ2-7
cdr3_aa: CASSLVSPHYEQYF
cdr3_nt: TGCGCCAGCAGCTTGGTGTCGCCCCACTACGAGCAGTACTTC

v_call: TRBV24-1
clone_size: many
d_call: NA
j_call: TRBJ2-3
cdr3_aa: CATSEPSITDTQYF
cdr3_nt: TGTGCCACCAGTGAGCCGAGTATCACAGATACGCAGTATTTT

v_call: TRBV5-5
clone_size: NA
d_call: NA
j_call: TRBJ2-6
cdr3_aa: CASSFSMGLPSGANVLTF
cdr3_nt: TGTGCCAGCAGCTTTAGTATGGGCCTCCCCTCTGGGGCCAACGTCCTGACTTTC

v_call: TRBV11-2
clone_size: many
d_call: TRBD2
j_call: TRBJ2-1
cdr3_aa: CASIPSGGGSYNEQFF
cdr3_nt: TGTGCCAGCATTCCAAGCGGGGGGGGATCCTACAATGAGCAGTTCTTC

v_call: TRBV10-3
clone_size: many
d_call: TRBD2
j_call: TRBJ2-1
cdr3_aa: CAIRGTSGGAINEQFF
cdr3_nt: TGTGCCATCAGGGGGACTAGCGGGGGGGCAATCAATGAGCAGTTCTTC

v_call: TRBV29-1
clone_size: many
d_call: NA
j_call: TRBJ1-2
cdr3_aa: CSVVGSPYGYTF
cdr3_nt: TGCAGCGTTGTGGGCAGTCCCTATGGCTACACCTTC

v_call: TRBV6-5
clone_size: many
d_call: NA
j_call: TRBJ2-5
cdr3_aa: CASRALSGNQETQYF
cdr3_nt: TGTGCCAGCAGGGCCCTAAGCGGTAACCAAGAGACCCAGTACTTC

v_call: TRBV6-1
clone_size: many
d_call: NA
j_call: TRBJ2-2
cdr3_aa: CASKRGNTGELFF
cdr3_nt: TGTGCCAGCAAAAGGGGGAACACCGGGGAGCTGTTTTTT

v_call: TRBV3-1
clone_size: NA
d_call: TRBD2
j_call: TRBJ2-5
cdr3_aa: CASCQATASGGLETQYF
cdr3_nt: TGTGCCTCCTGCCAAGCCACCGCTAGCGGGGGGTTGGAGACCCAGTACTTC

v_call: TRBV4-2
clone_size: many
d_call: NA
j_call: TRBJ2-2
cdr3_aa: CASSQELAAGELFF
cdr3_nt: TGTGCCAGCAGCCAAGAGCTAGCAGCCGGGGAGCTGTTTTTT

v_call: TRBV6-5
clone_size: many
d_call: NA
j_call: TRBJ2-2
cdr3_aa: CASSSLEYTGELFF
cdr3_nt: TGTGCCAGCAGTTCTTTAGAGTACACCGGGGAGCTGTTTTTT

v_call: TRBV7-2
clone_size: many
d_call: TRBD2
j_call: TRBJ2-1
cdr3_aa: CASSYYTGTSNEQFF
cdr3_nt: TGTGCCAGCAGTTATTACACCGGGACTAGCAATGAGCAGTTCTTC

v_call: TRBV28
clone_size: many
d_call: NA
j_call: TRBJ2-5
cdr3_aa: CASSLSRGLETQYF
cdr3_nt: TGTGCCAGCAGTTTATCACGTGGGTTGGAGACCCAGTACTTC

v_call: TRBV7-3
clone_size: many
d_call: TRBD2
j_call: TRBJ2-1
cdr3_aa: CASSLLAASNEQFF
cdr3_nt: TGTGCCAGCAGCTTACTAGCGGCGAGCAATGAGCAGTTCTTC

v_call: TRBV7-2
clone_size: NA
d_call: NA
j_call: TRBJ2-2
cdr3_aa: CASSPSKAGELFF
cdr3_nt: TGTGCCAGCAGCCCATCCAAGGCCGGGGAGCTGTTTTTT

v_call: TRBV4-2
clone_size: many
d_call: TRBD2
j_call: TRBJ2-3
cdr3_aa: CASSPHQAGPSTDTQYF
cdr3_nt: TGTGCCAGCAGCCCACACCAAGCGGGGCCTAGCACAGATACGCAGTATTTT

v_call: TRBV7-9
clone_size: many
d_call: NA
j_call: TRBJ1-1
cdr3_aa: CASSLAVPWNTEAFF
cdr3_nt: TGTGCCAGCAGCTTAGCAGTTCCCTGGAACACTGAAGCTTTCTTT

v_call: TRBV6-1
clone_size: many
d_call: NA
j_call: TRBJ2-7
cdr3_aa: CASSPLGRHEQYF
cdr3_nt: TGTGCCAGCAGTCCTTTGGGGCGGCACGAGCAGTACTTC

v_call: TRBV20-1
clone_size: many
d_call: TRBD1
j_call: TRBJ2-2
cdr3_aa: CSARTGGTGTGELFF
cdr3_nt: TGCAGTGCTCGAACCGGCGGGACAGGGACCGGGGAGCTGTTTTTT

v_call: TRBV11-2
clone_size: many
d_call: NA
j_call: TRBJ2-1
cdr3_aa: CASSLLSPEYYNEQFF
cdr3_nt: TGTGCCAGCAGCTTATTGTCCCCGGAGTACTACAATGAGCAGTTCTTC

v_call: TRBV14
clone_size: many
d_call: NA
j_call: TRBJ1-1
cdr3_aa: CASSPLSGMGTEAFF
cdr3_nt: TGTGCCAGCAGCCCCCTCTCAGGCATGGGCACTGAAGCTTTCTTT

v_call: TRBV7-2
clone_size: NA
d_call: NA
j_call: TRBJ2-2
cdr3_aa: CASSLVGGLSGELFF
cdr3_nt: TGTGCCAGCAGCTTAGTAGGAGGGTTATCCGGGGAGCTGTTTTTT

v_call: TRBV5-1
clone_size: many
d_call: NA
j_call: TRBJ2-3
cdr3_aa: CASSFGGPTDTQYF
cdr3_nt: TGCGCCAGCAGCTTTGGGGGCCCGACAGATACGCAGTATTTT

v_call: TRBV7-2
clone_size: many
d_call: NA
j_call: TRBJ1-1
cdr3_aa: CASSPDGSNTEAFF
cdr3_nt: TGTGCCAGCAGCCCGGACGGAAGCAACACTGAAGCTTTCTTT